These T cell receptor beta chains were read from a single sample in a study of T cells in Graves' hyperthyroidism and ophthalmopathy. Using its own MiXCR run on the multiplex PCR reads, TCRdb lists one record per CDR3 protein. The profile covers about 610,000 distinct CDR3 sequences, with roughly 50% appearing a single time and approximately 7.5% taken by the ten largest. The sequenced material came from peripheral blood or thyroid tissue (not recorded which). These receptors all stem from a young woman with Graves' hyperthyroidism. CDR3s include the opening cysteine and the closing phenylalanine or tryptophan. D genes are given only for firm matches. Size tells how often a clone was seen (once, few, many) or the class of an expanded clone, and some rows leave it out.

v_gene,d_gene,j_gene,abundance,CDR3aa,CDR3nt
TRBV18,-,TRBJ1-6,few,CASSPSRENNSPLHF,TGTGCCAGCTCACCAAGTCGAGAGAATAATTCACCCCTCCACTTT
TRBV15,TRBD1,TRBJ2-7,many,CATGLGTGVHEQYF,TGTGCCACGGGACTCGGGACAGGGGTTCACGAGCAGTACTTC
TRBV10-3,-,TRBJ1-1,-,CAISGRGANTEAFF,TGTGCCATCAGTGGTCGGGGGGCGAACACTGAAGCTTTCTTT
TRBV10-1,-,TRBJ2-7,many,CASSEPGQTYEQYF,TGCGCCAGCAGTGAACCAGGGCAGACCTACGAGCAGTACTTC
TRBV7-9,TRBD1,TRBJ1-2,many,CASSFPGTGGGYTF,TGTGCCAGCAGCTTCCCCGGGACAGGGGGCGGCTACACCTTC
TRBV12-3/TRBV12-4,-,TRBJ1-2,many,CASSGKGYYGYTF,TGTGCCAGCAGCGGGAAAGGCTACTATGGCTACACCTTC
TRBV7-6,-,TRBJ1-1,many,CASSLAGGDSEAFF,TGTGCCAGCAGCTTAGCGGGGGGTGACAGTGAAGCTTTCTTT
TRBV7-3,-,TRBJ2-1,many,CASSPGVSTLGEQFF,TGTGCCAGCAGCCCCGGGGTGTCCACTTTGGGTGAGCAGTTCTTC
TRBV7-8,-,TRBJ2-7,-,CASSLLPGAVNGSYNEQYF,TGTGCCAGCAGCTTACTGCCGGGAGCTGTGAATGGGTCCTACAATGAGCAGTACTTC
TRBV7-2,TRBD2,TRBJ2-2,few,CASSPRGGDF,TGTGCCAGCAGCCCACGGGGGGGGGATTTT
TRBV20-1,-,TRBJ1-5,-,CSATSSGAQHF,TGCAGTGCTACTAGCTCTGGGGCCCAGCATTTT
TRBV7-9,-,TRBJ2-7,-,CASSVSGSQSYEQYF,TGCGCCAGCAGCGTAAGTGGCAGCCAGAGCTACGAGCAGTACTTC
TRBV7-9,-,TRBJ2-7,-,CASSIGDGSGYEQYF,TGTGCCAGTAGTATAGGGGACGGGAGTGGCTACGAGCAGTACTTC
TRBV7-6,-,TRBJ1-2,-,CASSLDPTGHGYTF,TGTGCCAGCAGCTTAGACCCAACAGGGCATGGCTACACCTTC
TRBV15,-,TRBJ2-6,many,CATSTPRANVLTF,TGTGCCACCAGCACCCCCCGGGCCAACGTCCTGACTTTC
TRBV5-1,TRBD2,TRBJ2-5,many,CASSLDPTSSETQYF,TGCGCCAGCAGCTTGGACCCGACTAGCTCAGAGACCCAGTACTTC
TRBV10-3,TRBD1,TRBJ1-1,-,CAIRPLTGQMNTEAFF,TGTGCCATCAGGCCGTTGACGGGACAGATGAACACTGAAGCTTTCTTT
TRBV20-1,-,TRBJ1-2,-,CSAPKPGLAGYTF,TGCAGTGCTCCTAAACCGGGACTAGCGGGCTACACCTTC
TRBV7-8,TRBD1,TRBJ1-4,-,CASSTLTGYEKLFF,TGTGCCAGCAGCACCTTGACAGGGTACGAAAAACTGTTTTTT
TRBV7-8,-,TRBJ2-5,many,CASSHRGGETQYF,TGTGCCAGCAGCCATAGGGGCGGTGAGACCCAGTACTTC
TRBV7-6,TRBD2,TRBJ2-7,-,CAGSLGGGGVLRFGEQYF,TGTGCCGGCAGCTTGGGGGGGGGGGGGGTTCTTAGGTTTGGCGAGCAGTACTTC
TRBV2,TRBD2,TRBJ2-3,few,CASSLLAGSTDTQYF,TGTGCCAGCAGTTTGCTAGCGGGAAGCACAGATACGCAGTATTTT
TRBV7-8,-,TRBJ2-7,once,CAAASQGGGQYF,TGTGCAGCAGCATCTCAGGGAGGAGGGCAGTACTTC
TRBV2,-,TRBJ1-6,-,CASSRQGFSPLHF,TGTGCCAGCAGTCGGCAGGGGTTTTCACCCCTCCACTTT
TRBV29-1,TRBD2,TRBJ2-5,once,CSVEVGGGETQYF,TGCAGCGTTGAAGTGGGGGGGGGAGAGACCCAGTACTTC
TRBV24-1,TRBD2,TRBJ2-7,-,CATSDAGLAVDSYEQYF,TGTGCCACCAGTGACGCGGGACTAGCGGTCGACTCCTACGAGCAGTACTTC
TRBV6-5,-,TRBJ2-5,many,CASSYGPGGGETQYF,TGTGCCAGCAGTTACGGGCCCGGAGGGGGAGAGACCCAGTACTTC
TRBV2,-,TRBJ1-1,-,CASSERDKATRAGDNEAFF,TGTGCCAGCAGTGAAAGGGACAAAGCTACTAGGGCCGGCGACAATGAAGCTTTCTTT
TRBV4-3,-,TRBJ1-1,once,CASSPGTAAGNTEAFF,TGCGCCAGCAGCCCCGGGACCGCGGCGGGGAACACTGAAGCTTTCTTT
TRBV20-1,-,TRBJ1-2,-,CSARHPSRGGGYYGYTF,TGCAGTGCTAGGCACCCGTCTAGGGGCGGAGGGTACTATGGCTACACCTTC
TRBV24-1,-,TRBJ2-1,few,CATSDLAGDNEQFF,TGTGCCACCAGTGATTTGGCAGGGGACAATGAGCAGTTCTTC
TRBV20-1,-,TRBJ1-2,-,CSARELGGSYGYTF,TGCAGTGCCAGAGAGCTGGGAGGGAGTTATGGCTACACCTTC
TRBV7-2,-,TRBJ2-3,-,CAGSKPGTDTQYF,TGTGCCGGTAGCAAGCCGGGGACAGATACGCAGTATTTT
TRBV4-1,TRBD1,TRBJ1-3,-,CASSQPPGGAGNTIYF,TGCGCCAGCAGCCAACCTCCAGGGGGGGCTGGAAACACCATATATTTT
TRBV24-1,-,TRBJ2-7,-,CATSDSSDGSYEQYF,TGTGCCACCAGTGATTCCTCGGACGGGTCCTACGAGCAGTACTTC
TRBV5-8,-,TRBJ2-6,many,CASSLGNGANVLTF,TGTGCCAGCAGCTTGGGTAATGGGGCCAACGTCCTGACTTTC
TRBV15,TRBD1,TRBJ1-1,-,CATNRETPTGGSEAFF,TGTGCTACCAACAGAGAAACTCCGACAGGGGGCTCTGAAGCTTTCTTT
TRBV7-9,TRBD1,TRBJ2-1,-,CASSPPGQGHNEQFF,TGTGCCAGCAGCCCCCCGGGACAGGGTCACAATGAGCAGTTCTTC
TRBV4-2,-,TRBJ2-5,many,CASSLDRKETQYF,TGTGCCAGCAGTTTAGACAGGAAAGAGACCCAGTACTTC